The present T cell receptor (beta chain) was sequenced within a study of blood T cell repertoires in COVID-19 (dated by TCRdb to between 2020 and 2021). A note on the overall study: Samples covering the acute and convalescent phases of COVID-19 were provided by collaborators in the United States, Italy and Spain. The samples were drawn from the first 160 participants of the ongoing ImmuneRACE study and from over 950 subjects provided by 6 global collaborators. Sample metadata almost always included a de-identified subject ID, COVID-19 status, age in years and sex. The material from the prospective study consisted of cDNA or gDNA derived from T cells, B-cell-depleted T cells, or PBMCs. The dataset comprised deeply sampled blood TCRbeta repertoires from subjects exposed to, actively infected with, or recovered from COVID-19. The repertoires were released in a freely available public database meant as a resource for research on the immune response to SARS-CoV-2. Where available, HLA class I and class II types were obtained from metadata supplied by the sample provider rather than from assay-based typing.

The immunoSEQ Assay, a bias-controlled multiplex PCR, was used to amplify TCRbeta CDR3 regions from genomic DNA. Concerning the study's data processing: The number of nucleated cells in each sample was estimated from the amplification of reference gene primers within the assay. Sequence reads were collapsed and filtered to measure the absolute abundance of every unique TCRbeta CDR3 rearrangement. Productive Simpson clonality was computed per sample as the square root of Simpson's diversity index over productive rearrangements. Held by TCRdb, this immuneACCESS table contains in-frame sequences only and omits some clones. Under half of the omission traces to an unresolved V gene where checked; the cause of the rest is unknown. V and J calls and clone size follow that table, whereas D and trimming were derived from the DNA. This sample holds about 430,000 clones; around 90% were observed only once. The ten most abundant clones make up less than 0.95% of the sample.

The junction shows trimming of 1 base on V and 5 bases on J, and the gene matches do not reach 6 bases of it. The germline V gene provides CDR1 ENHRY and CDR2 SYGVKD. The CDR3 holds 16 amino acids from the cysteine to the phenylalanine. Only the CDR3 DNA is retained, 48 bases long and in frame from the first base. At one collaborating source in Seattle, patients were enrolled during active infection and were followed longitudinally through the course of disease. Whole blood was collected in K2EDTA tubes by collaborating institutions according to the institutions' own protocols. For TCRbeta analysis, collaborators shipped samples as frozen whole blood, isolated PBMCs, or DNA extracted from either of those sample types. What the authors observed across the whole study: The amount of clinical and demographic metadata varied by source and participant and was provided uncurated.

In its sample, this clone was seen once. Its antigen is unknown. The input lacks base qualities; no much larger clone sits a single base away. The sequence was collected from a man aged 18 to 35 with COVID-19, enrolled during active disease. The chain joins TRBV10-3 to TRBJ2-1; TRBD1 matches 9 bases in the middle. Specimen: peripheral blood. The base sequence is TGTGCCATCAGTGAGTTGGAGACAGGGGGGAACAATGAGCAGTTCTTC. This yields the protein CAISELETGGNNEQFF.